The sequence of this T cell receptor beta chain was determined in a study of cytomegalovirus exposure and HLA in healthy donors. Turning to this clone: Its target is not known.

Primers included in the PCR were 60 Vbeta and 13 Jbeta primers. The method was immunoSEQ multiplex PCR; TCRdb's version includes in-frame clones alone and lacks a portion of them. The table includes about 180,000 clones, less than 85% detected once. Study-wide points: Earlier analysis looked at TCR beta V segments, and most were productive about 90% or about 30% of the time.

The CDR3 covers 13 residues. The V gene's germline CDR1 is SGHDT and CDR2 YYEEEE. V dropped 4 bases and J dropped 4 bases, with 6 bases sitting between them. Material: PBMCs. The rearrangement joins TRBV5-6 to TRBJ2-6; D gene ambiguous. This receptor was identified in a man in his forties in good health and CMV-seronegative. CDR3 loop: CASSKSGANVLTF. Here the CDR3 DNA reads TGTGCCAGCAGCAAAAGCGGGGCCAACGTCCTGACTTTC.